One T cell receptor (beta chain) is described in this entry. This record belongs to a study of PD-L1 blockade in urothelial cancer. CDR1 SQVTM and CDR2 ANQGSEA come from the germline V gene. This CDR3 spans 13 amino acids. V lost 6 bases to trimming and J lost 5 bases, with 17 bases between them. Described time point: pretreatment peripheral blood. TCRdb keeps only in-frame clones here, not all; method: immunoSEQ multiplex PCR. This table has tens of thousands of clones, around four fifths appearing once. The rearrangement links TRBV29-1 to TRBJ2-7; maybe TRBD2 (6 bases). The sample consisted of PBMCs, taken around atezolizumab (anti-PD-L1) treatment. The source is a man aged 55 to 70 with urothelial cancer. CDR3 residues: CSVGGVESHEQYF. In DNA, the CDR3 is TGCAGCGTGGGAGGAGTAGAAAGCCACGAGCAGTACTTC.